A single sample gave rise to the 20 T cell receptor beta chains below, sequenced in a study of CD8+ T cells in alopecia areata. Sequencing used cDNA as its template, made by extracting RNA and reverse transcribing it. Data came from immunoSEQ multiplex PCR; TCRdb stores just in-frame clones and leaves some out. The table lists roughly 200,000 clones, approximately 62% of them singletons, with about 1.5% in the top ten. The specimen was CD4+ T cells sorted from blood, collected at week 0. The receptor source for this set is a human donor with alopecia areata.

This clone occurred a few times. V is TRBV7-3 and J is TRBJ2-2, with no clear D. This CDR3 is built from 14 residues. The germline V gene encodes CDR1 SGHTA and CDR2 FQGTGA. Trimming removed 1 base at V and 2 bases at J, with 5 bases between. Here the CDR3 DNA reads TGTGCCAGCAGCTTAAATCCTAACACCGGGGAGCTGTTTTTT. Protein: CASSLNPNTGELFF. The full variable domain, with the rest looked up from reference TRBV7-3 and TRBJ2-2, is GAGVSQTPSNKVTEKGKYVELRCDPISGHTALYWYRQSLGQGPEFLIYFQGTGAADDSGLPNDRFFAVRPEGSVSTLKIQRTERGDSAVYLCASSLNPNTGELFFGEGSRLTVL.

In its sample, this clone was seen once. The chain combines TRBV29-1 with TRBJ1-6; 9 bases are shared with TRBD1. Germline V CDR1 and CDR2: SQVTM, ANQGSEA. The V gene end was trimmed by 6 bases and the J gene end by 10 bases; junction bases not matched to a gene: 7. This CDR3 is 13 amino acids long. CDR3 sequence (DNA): TGCAGCGTAGCACAGGGGGCCGGGTCACCCCTCCACTTT. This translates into CSVAQGAGSPLHF.

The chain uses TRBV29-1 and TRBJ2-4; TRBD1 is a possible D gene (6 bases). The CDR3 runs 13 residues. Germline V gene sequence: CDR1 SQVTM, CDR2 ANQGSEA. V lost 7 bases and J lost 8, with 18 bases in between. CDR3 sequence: CSGKGGGVDIQYF. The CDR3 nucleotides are TGCAGCGGGAAAGGTGGGGGCGTCGACATTCAGTACTTC.

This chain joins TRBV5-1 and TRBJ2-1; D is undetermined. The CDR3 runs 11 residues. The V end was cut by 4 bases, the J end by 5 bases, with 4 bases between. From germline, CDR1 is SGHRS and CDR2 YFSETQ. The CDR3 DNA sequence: TGCGCCAGCAGCATCAACAATGAGCAGTTCTTC. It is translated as CASSINNEQFF.

CDR3 bases: TGTGCCAGTAGTGGAAGGAAAATTGTTGGTAACGAGCAGTACTTC. Translated, it gives CASSGRKIVGNEQYF. This chain links TRBV19 with TRBJ2-7; no clear D gene. CDR3 length: 15 residues. CDR1 is LNHDA, CDR2 SQIVND, per germline (reference sequence). Trimming pared 5 bases from V and 5 bases from J, leaving 19 bases between.

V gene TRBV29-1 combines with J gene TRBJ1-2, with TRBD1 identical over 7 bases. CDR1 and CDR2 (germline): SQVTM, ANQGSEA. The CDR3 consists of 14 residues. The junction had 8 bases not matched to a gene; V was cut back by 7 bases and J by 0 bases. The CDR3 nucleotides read TGCAGCGCGAGACAGGGACAAGCTAACTATGGCTACACCTTC. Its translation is CSARQGQANYGYTF.

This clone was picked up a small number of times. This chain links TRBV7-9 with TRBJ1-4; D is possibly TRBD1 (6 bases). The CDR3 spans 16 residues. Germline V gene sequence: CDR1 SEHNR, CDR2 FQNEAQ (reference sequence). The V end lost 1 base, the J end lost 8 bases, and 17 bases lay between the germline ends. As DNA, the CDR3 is TGTGCCAGCAGCTTAGAGGGGACACATCGCGAGGAAAAACTGTTTTTT. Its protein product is CASSLEGTHREEKLFF.

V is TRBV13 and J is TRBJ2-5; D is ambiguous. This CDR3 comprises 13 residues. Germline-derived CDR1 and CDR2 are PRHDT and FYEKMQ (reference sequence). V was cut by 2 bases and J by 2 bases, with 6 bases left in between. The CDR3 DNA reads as TGTGCCAGCAGCTTACGCCTACAAGAGACCCAGTACTTC. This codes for CASSLRLQETQYF. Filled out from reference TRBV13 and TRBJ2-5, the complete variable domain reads AAGVIQSPRHLIKEKRETATLKCYPIPRHDTVYWYQQGPGQDPQFLISFYEKMQSDKGSIPDRFSAQQFSDYHSELNMSSLELGDSALYFCASSLRLQETQYFGPGTRLLVL.

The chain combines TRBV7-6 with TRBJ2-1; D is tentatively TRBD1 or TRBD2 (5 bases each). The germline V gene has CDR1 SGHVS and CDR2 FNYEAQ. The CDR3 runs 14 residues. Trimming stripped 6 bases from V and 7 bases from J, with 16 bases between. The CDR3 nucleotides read TGTGCCAGCAGTTATGGGGGTTACGGGAATGAGCAGTTCTTC. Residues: CASSYGGYGNEQFF.

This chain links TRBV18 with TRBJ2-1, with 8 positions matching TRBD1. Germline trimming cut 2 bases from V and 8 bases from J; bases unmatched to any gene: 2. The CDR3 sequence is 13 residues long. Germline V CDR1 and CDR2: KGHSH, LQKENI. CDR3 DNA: TGTGCCAGCTCACCATTGGACAGGGATGAGCAGTTCTTC. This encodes CASSPLDRDEQFF.

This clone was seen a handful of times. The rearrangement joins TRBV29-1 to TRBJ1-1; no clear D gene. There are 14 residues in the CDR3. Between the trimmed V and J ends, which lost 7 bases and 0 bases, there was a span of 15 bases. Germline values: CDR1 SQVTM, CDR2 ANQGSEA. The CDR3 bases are TGCAGCGCTGAGGTTAGAGGGCTGAACACTGAAGCTTTCTTT. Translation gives CSAEVRGLNTEAFF.

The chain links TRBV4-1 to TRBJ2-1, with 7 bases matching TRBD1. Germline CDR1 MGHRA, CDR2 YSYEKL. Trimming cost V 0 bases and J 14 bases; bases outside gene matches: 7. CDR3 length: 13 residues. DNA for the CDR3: TGCGCCAGCAGCCAAGAAGGCTGGGACAGAGAGTTCTTC. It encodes CASSQEGWDREFF.

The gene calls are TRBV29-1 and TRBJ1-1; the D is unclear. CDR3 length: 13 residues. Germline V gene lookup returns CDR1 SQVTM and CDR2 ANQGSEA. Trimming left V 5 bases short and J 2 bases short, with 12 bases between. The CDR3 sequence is CSVRQATNTEAFF. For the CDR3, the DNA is TGCAGCGTTCGGCAGGCCACTAACACTGAAGCTTTCTTT.

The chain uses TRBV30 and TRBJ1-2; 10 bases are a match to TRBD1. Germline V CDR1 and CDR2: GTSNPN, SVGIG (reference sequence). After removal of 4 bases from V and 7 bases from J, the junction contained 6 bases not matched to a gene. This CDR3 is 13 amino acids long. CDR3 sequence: CAWMRQGAGGYTF. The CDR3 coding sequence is TGTGCCTGGATGAGACAGGGGGCAGGTGGCTACACCTTC. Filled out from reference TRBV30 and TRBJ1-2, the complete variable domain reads SQTIHQWPATLVQPVGSPLSLECTVEGTSNPNLYWYRQAAGRGLQLLFYSVGIGQISSEVPQNLSASRPQDRQFILSSKKLLLSDSGFYLCAWMRQGAGGYTFGSGTRLTVV.

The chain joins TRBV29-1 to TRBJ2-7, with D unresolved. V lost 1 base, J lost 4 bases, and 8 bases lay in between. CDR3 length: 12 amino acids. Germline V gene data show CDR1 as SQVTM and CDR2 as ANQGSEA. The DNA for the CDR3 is TGCAGCGTTGAAGTTCCGTCTTACGAGCAGTACTTC. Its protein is CSVEVPSYEQYF.

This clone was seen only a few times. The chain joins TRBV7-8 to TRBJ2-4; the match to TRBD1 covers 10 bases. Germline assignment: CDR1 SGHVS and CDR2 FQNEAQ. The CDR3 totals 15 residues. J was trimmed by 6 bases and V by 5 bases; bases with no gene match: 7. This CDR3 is CASSLGGQGTNIQYF. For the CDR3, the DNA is TGTGCCAGCAGCCTAGGGGGACAGGGGACAAACATTCAGTACTTC.

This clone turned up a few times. DNA for the CDR3: TGTGCCAGCAGTGAAGTTGGGCCGAACACTGAAGCTTTCTTT. This translates into CASSEVGPNTEAFF. The chain couples TRBV2 to TRBJ1-1; D call uncertain. V was shortened by 1 base and J by 1 base, with 7 bases between the two germline ends. The CDR3 length is 14 residues. Germline V lookup: CDR1 SNHLY, CDR2 FYNNEI. The variable domain in full, completed from reference TRBV2 and TRBJ1-1, reads EPEVTQTPSHQVTQMGQEVILRCVPISNHLYFYWYRQILGQKVEFLVSFYNNEISEKSEIFDDQFSVERPDGSNFTLKIRSTKLEDSAMYFCASSEVGPNTEAFFGQGTRLTVV.

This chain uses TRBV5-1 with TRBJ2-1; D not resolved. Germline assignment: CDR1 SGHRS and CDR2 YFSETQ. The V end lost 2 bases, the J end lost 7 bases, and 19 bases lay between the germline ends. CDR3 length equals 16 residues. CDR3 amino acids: CASSLSSKPVGNEQFF. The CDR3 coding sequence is TGCGCCAGCAGCTTAAGTAGCAAGCCGGTGGGGAATGAGCAGTTCTTC. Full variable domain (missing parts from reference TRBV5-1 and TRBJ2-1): KAGVTQTPRYLIKTRGQQVTLSCSPISGHRSVSWYQQTPGQGLQFLFEYFSETQRNKGNFPGRFSGRQFSNSRSEMNVSTLELGDSALYLCASSLSSKPVGNEQFFGPGTRLTVL.

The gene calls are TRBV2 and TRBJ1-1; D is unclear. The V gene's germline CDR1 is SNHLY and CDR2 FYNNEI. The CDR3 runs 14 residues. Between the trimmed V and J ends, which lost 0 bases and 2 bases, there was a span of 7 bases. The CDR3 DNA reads TGTGCCAGCAGTGAAGCGATGAGAAACACTGAAGCTTTCTTT. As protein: CASSEAMRNTEAFF. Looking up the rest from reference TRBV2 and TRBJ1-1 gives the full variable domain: EPEVTQTPSHQVTQMGQEVILRCVPISNHLYFYWYRQILGQKVEFLVSFYNNEISEKSEIFDDQFSVERPDGSNFTLKIRSTKLEDSAMYFCASSEAMRNTEAFFGQGTRLTVV.

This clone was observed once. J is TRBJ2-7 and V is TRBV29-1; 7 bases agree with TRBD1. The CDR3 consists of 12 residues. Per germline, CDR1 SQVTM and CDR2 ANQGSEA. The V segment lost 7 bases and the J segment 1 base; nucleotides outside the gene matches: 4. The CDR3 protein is CSARQGSYEQYF. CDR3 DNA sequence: TGCAGCGCTCGACAGGGATCCTACGAGCAGTACTTC.